This T cell receptor beta chain was documented in a study of T-cell reconstitution after alpha-beta-depleted transplantation in children. The germline gives CDR1 DFQATT, CDR2 SNEGSKA (reference sequence). This CDR3 region has 13 residues. Unmatched junction bases numbered 4, after V lost 6 bases and J lost 1 base. This clonotype was seen many times. Researchers prepared the TCRbeta library using unique molecular identifiers, the study reports. TCRdb recomputed calls from the PCR reads with MiXCR, one row per CDR3 protein. The repertoire consists of about 200,000 distinct CDR3 sequences, with 6.3% occurring once and the leading ten covering around 4.1%.

V gene TRBV20-1 combines with J gene TRBJ1-2; 8 bases agree with TRBD1. The source is a girl less than two years old with combined immunodeficiency, due to receive a stem cell transplant. Sequenced material: PBMCs, taken before TCRalphabeta/CD19-depleted stem cell transplant. The CDR3 nucleotides are TGCAGTGCCAAGGGACAGGATAACTATGGCTACACCTTC. Amino acid sequence: CSAKGQDNYGYTF.